The subject of this entry is one TCR beta chain. Its antigen remains undetermined. No much larger clone is present one base from it, and per-base qualities are unavailable. These data originate in a study of PD-L1 blockade in urothelial cancer (dated by TCRdb to between 2016 and 2019). With respect to the entire study: All patients started therapy at some point between 2014 and 2016 and received atezolizumab 1,200 mg intravenously every 3 weeks. An ECOG performance status of 0 or 1 was recorded for the patients, and 0 to 3 prior chemotherapy regimens had been received by the patients. Twenty-nine patients had pretreatment blood TCR-seq, some 25 had at least one posttreatment blood collection, and some 25 had tumor TCR-seq. In the same patients, whole exome sequencing and RNA sequencing of pretreatment tumors were performed in addition to TCR sequencing. Pretreatment tumor samples, along with matched peripheral blood collected serially before and after atezolizumab treatment, underwent TCR sequencing. A median of around 150,000 T cells and 65,000 to 90,000 unique TCRs was obtained from blood samples, and a median clonality of approximately 0.08 was observed. Blood samples were analyzed at two time points: 3 weeks after treatment start (second dose) and 6 weeks after treatment start. Durable clinical benefit was achieved by nine patients and was not achieved by 20 patients. Durable clinical benefit was defined as a progression-free survival longer than 6 months, and TCR features were additionally tested against progression-free survival and overall survival. About 90% of the 29 patients were identified as males with urothelial cancer of bladder origin, and a prior smoking history was reported by 18 of 29 patients. An exploratory multi-omic analysis was conducted of the somatic, immune and clinical correlates of response to PD-L1 blockade with atezolizumab in urothelial cancer. What the study reported, not specific to this receptor: Patients with durable benefit showed greater expansion of tumor-associated TCR clones in peripheral blood 3 weeks after starting treatment (n = 22, p = 0.022). Because of the small sample size (n ≈ 31) and the many exploratory analyses performed, the results are intended to be regarded as hypothesis-generating. A pretreatment peripheral blood TCR clonality below the median was linked to improved progression-free and overall survival.

There are 13 amino acids in the CDR3, from cysteine to phenylalanine inclusive. CDR3 DNA is the only sequence kept; it has 39 bases, read in frame from the first base. As encoded in the germline V gene, CDR1 is SGHTA while CDR2 is FQGNSA. Trimming costs V 3 bases and J 6 bases, and their ends lie 9 bases apart. The cohort included 29 patients with locally advanced or metastatic urothelial carcinoma who were treated at Memorial Sloan Kettering on a trial protocol. Peripheral blood mononuclear cells were collected pretreatment and during treatment, with between 1 and 8 total time points per patient. The Qiagen DNeasy Blood extraction kit was used to purify genomic DNA from total PBMCs and tumor samples. Collected pretreatment and during treatment, PBMCs were isolated and stored as previously described. Synthetic TCR analog templates were spiked into each PCR so that absolute template abundance could be estimated from read counts. The immunoSEQ assay was used to amplify TCRbeta CDR3 regions from genomic DNA with bias-controlled V and J gene primers. Sequencing of rearranged TCRbeta segments was done at approximately 20X coverage. On the study's bioinformatics: Sequencing errors were corrected by clustering, and CDR3s were annotated against IMGT so that V, D and J genes could be assigned. Downstream analyses used only productive TCRbeta rearrangements and left out out-of-frame or stop-codon sequences. Clonality was computed as one minus Shannon entropy normalized by the log of the number of unique productive sequences. Clones differing between time points or between blood and tumor were identified using Fisher's exact test with Benjamini-Hochberg correction, with an adjusted p below 0.01 applied as the threshold. Held by TCRdb, this immuneACCESS table contains in-frame sequences only and omits some clones. Under half of the omission traces to an unresolved V gene where checked; the cause of the rest is unknown. For V, J and clone size, that table is used; D and trimming come from the DNA. This sample comprises approximately 48,000 clones, around 88% of them detected only once. The biggest ten clones account for 16% of the sample.

This TCR came from a man between 60 and 75 years old with urothelial cancer. The V and J genes are TRBV7-2 and TRBJ2-1; a confident D gene designation cannot be given. Here the sequenced sample was PBMCs, taken around atezolizumab (anti-PD-L1) treatment. The DNA sequence is as follows: TGTGCCAGCAGCTTCCGCTACGGCAATGAGCAGTTCTTC. It is translated as CASSFRYGNEQFF.